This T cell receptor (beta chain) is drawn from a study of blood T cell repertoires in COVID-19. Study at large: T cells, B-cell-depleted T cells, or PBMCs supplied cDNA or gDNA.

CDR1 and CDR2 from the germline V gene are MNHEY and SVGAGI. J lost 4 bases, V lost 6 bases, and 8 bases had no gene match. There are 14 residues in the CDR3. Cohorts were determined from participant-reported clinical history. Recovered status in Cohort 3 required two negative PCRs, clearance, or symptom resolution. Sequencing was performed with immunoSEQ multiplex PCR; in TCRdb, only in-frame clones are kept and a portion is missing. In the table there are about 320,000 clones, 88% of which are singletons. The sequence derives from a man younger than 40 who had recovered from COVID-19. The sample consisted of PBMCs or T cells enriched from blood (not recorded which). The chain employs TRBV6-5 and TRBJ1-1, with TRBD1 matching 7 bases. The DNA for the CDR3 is TGTGCCAGCAGCCGAGAACAGGGGTTCACTGAAGCTTTCTTT. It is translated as CASSREQGFTEAFF.